This TCR beta chain was sequenced for a study of blood T cell repertoires in COVID-19 (dated by TCRdb to the early 2020s). General notes on the study: Collaborator samples came from the United States, Italy and Spain and covered acute and convalescent phases of COVID-19. The prospective study material was composed of cDNA or gDNA derived from T cells, B-cell-depleted T cells, or PBMCs. Deeply sampled blood TCRbeta repertoires from subjects exposed to, actively infected with, or recovered from COVID-19 were included in the dataset. A freely available public database, intended as a resource for researchers studying the immune response to SARS-CoV-2, is where the repertoires were released. The samples were drawn from the first 160 participants of the ongoing ImmuneRACE study and from 1,254 subjects provided by 6 global collaborators. Sample metadata almost always included a de-identified subject ID, COVID-19 status, age in years and sex. Where HLA class I and class II types were available, the types were taken from metadata supplied by the sample provider, not from assay-based typing. Broader findings and caveats from the paper: How much clinical and demographic metadata was included differed by source and by participant, and the metadata was provided uncurated.

Notes on this clone: It lacks a known antigen. Qualities for individual bases were not recorded, and no much larger clone is one base off.

The immunoSEQ Assay, a bias-controlled multiplex PCR, was used to amplify TCRbeta CDR3 regions from genomic DNA. For the original study's pipeline: The number of nucleated cells in each sample was estimated from the amplification of reference gene primers within the assay. To quantify the absolute abundance of each unique TCRbeta CDR3 rearrangement, sequence reads were collapsed and filtered. Productive Simpson clonality was computed per sample as the square root of Simpson's diversity index over productive rearrangements. Entries here come from immuneACCESS through TCRdb and include only in-frame sequences with V and J called. Some clones fail to appear in such tables; in the studies checked, an unresolved V gene covers under half of the shortfall, and the cause of the remainder is unknown. From that table come the V and J calls and clone size; the DNA was used to work out D and trimming. This sample gives approximately 340,000 clones in total; roughly nine tenths of them show up just once. The ten largest clonotypes hold about 0.78% of the sample.

Participants in the prospective study were enrolled through a virtual design, were aged roughly 18 to 100 years, and lived in roughly 24 United States geographic areas. To assign participants to cohorts, the prospective study relied on clinical history that participants themselves reported in a screening survey and a study questionnaire. Exposed participants had been in contact with someone with a PCR-confirmed or clinician-diagnosed COVID-19 case within 2 weeks of study entry. In the prospective study, whole blood, serum and a nasopharyngeal or oropharyngeal swab were collected from each participant by mobile phlebotomists. Participants in the prospective study had the option to provide additional blood draws and questionnaires over a roughly 2-month period. Before DNA extraction, prospective study blood samples were shipped either frozen or at room temperature. From the germline V gene (reference sequence), CDR1 is SGHNT and CDR2 is YYREEE. From cysteine to phenylalanine, the CDR3 is 15 amino acids long. The CDR3 DNA has 45 bases and is translated from base 1. V trim: 4 bases; J trim: 5 bases; unmatched bases: 4.

The rearrangement joined TRBV5-4 to TRBJ2-3, and 13 bases in between align with TRBD2. This receptor was taken from a woman aged 40 to 50 who had been exposed to COVID-19. Sequences were obtained from PBMCs or T cells enriched from blood (not recorded which). CDR3 loop: CASSLTSGRGDTQYF. In nucleotides, the sequence is TGTGCCAGCAGCCTCACTAGCGGGAGGGGAGATACGCAGTATTTT.